These 14 T cell receptor beta chains were sequenced from one sample in a study of T cells in Graves' hyperthyroidism and ophthalmopathy. Amplification targeted TCR beta CDR3 regions from RNA transcripts. The primer set for the first-round RT-PCR of the TCR CDR3 was HTBI. A single record per CDR3 protein comes from TCRdb applying MiXCR to the multiplex PCR reads. The sample carries around 420,000 distinct CDR3 sequences, 15% to 19% recorded once. Specimen: blood. The receptors originated from a woman under 30 with Graves' hyperthyroidism.

The chain combines TRBV9 with TRBJ2-7; D is possibly TRBD2 (7 bases). Germline assignment: CDR1 SGDLS and CDR2 YYNGEE. The germline V and J ends were trimmed by 2 bases and 5 bases, with 17 bases remaining between them. This CDR3 contains 15 residues. Here the CDR3 reads CASSVWGGRLDEQYF. The CDR3, as DNA: TGTGCCAGCAGCGTCTGGGGGGGGCGCCTCGACGAGCAGTACTTC.

On this clonotype: A clone one base away is much larger, so this may be a read error. Here the CDR3 reads CASRLAGLNTEELFF. In nucleotides, the CDR3 is TGTGCCAGCAGGCTAGCGGGATTGAACACCGAGGAGCTGTTTTTT. This chain uses TRBV12-3 or TRBV12-4 with TRBJ2-2, with 9 bases aligning to TRBD2. The CDR3 consists of 15 residues.

This clonotype was observed a handful of times. In DNA form, the CDR3 reads TGTGCCATCAGTGGAACCGGGTCCTCGGAGACCCAGTACTTC. Amino acids: CAISGTGSSETQYF. The chain recombines TRBV10-3 with TRBJ2-5; no definite D call. The CDR3 is 14 residues long. Per germline, CDR1 ENHRY and CDR2 SYGVKD. Trimming took off 4 bases at V and 5 bases at J, with 14 bases between the two ends.

The CDR3 protein is CASSLGDSSYSNQPQHF. CDR3 nucleotides: TGTGCCAGCAGCCTTGGGGACAGCAGTTATAGCAATCAGCCCCAGCATTTT. The V call is TRBV6-1, the J call TRBJ1-5; TRBD1 matches 7 bases. The germline V gene has CDR1 MNHNS and CDR2 SASEGT. The CDR3 is made up of 17 amino acids. The trim removed 6 bases at V and 0 bases at J, leaving 11 bases unmatched.

At least ten counts were recorded for this clonotype. The gene calls are TRBV7-9 and TRBJ2-3, with D perhaps given as TRBD1 or TRBD2 (6 bases each). Germline CDR1 SEHNR, CDR2 FQNEAQ (reference sequence). V lost 6 bases to trimming and J lost 2 bases, with 12 bases between them. CDR3 size: 14 residues. CDR3 DNA sequence: TGTGCCAGCAGGGGGGGCGAATCCACAGATACGCAGTATTTT. It is translated as CASRGGESTDTQYF.

This clonotype was detected many times. The rearrangement uses TRBV30 and TRBJ2-4, with D hard to call. Germline loops: CDR1 GTSNPN, CDR2 SVGIG (reference sequence). This CDR3 has 12 residues. V was trimmed by 3 bases and J by 4 bases, leaving 7 bases between them. As DNA, the CDR3 is TGTGCCTGGAGCCACCAAAAAAACATTCAGTACTTC. Its protein is CAWSHQKNIQYF. Variable domain in full (rest from reference TRBV30 and TRBJ2-4): SQTIHQWPATLVQPVGSPLSLECTVEGTSNPNLYWYRQAAGRGLQLLFYSVGIGQISSEVPQNLSASRPQDRQFILSSKKLLLSDSGFYLCAWSHQKNIQYFGAGTRLSVL.

This rearrangement joins TRBV5-1 to TRBJ2-7; the D gene could be TRBD1 or TRBD2 (5 bases each). V was pared by 2 bases and J by 6 bases, with 9 bases between. Germline CDR1 SGHRS, CDR2 YFSETQ. The CDR3 contains 12 residues. The CDR3 loop reads CASSFGGSEQYF. The CDR3 DNA reads as TGCGCCAGCAGCTTTGGGGGAAGCGAGCAGTACTTC.

The rearrangement joins TRBV5-1 to TRBJ2-2, with 8 bases fitting TRBD2. CDR3 size: 15 residues. Germline values: CDR1 SGHRS, CDR2 YFSETQ. Trimming took 0 bases from V and 6 from J; bases not matched to a gene: 4. The CDR3 loop reads CASSLAVLAAGELFF. Written as DNA, the CDR3 is TGCGCCAGCAGCTTGGCTGTACTAGCGGCCGGGGAGCTGTTTTTT.

About this clonotype: Its ends do not fully match the called genes, so a read error is possible. The V gene is TRBV7-7, the J gene TRBJ2-5; the match to TRBD1 covers 9 bases. The CDR3 runs 17 residues. The V gene's germline CDR1 is SSHAT and CDR2 FNYEAQ (reference sequence). The CDR3 DNA is TGTGCTAGCAGCGCAAGGCACAGGGGGCAGGGTAAAGAGACCCAGTACTTC. It codes for CASSARHRGQGKETQYF.

This clonotype appeared many times. The V and J genes are TRBV7-8 and TRBJ2-3, with TRBD1 as a possible D gene (6 bases). Trimming left V 4 bases short and J 5 bases short, with 13 bases between. Germline CDR1 reads SGHVS; CDR2 reads FQNEAQ. The CDR3 runs to 14 residues. CDR3: CASSSPDRVDTQYF. In DNA form, the CDR3 reads TGTGCCAGCAGCTCGCCGGACAGAGTAGATACGCAGTATTTT. Full variable domain (missing parts from reference TRBV7-8 and TRBJ2-3): GAGVSQSPRYKVAKRGQDVALRCDPISGHVSLFWYQQALGQGPEFLTYFQNEAQLDKSGLPSDRFFAERPEGSVSTLKIQRTQQEDSAVYLCASSSPDRVDTQYFGPGTRLTVL.

This clonotype appeared many times. The chain recombines TRBV3-1 with TRBJ2-1, with 11 bases identical to TRBD1. CDR3 length equals 12 residues. V shed 4 bases, J shed 10 bases, and the junction held 0 bases outside the gene matches. Germline assignment: CDR1 LGHDT and CDR2 YNNKEL (reference sequence). CDR3 protein: CASSRTGGEQFF. The CDR3 DNA reads TGTGCCAGCAGCCGGACAGGGGGCGAGCAGTTCTTC.

This clonotype was counted a few times. With a much larger clone just one base away, this may be a read error. The J gene is TRBJ2-7, the V gene TRBV6-5, with 7 bases matching TRBD1. Germline CDR1 is MNHEY and CDR2 is SVGAGI. This CDR3 has 16 amino acids. CDR3 DNA sequence: TGTGCCAGCAGTTTATCAGCCGGGACAGATACCTACGAGCAGTGCTTC. Translation: CASSLSAGTDTYEQCF.

This clonotype was counted many times. The chain carries TRBV6-1 and TRBJ1-1; no clear D. The CDR3 length is 14 residues. With 6 bases removed from V and 3 bases from J, the gap between germline ends came to 14 bases. Germline CDR1 MNHNS, CDR2 SASEGT. CDR3 bases: TGTGCCAGCAGCCCGCTTGATGTCGACACTGAAGCTTTCTTT. It encodes CASSPLDVDTEAFF.

This clonotype was observed at least ten times. The V gene is TRBV29-1, the J gene TRBJ1-1; possibly TRBD1 for D (5 bases). Germline CDR1 reads SQVTM; CDR2 reads ANQGSEA. The CDR3 spans 13 residues. V gave up 1 base and J gave up 2 bases, with 8 bases separating them. The CDR3 region has the DNA TGCAGCGTTGAAGGGACATTTAACACTGAAGCTTTCTTT. It translates to CSVEGTFNTEAFF.